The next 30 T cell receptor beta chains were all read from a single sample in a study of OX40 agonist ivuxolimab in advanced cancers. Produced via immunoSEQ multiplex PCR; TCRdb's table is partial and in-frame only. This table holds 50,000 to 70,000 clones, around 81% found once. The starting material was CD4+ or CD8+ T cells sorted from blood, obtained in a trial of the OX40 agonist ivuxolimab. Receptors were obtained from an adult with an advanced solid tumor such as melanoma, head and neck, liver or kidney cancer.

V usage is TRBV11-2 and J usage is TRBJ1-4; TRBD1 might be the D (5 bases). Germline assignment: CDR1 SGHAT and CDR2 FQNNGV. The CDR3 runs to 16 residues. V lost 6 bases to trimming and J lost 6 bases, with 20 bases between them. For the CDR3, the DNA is TGTGCCAGCAGAAAGGGGTACGGGGGTAGGGATGAAAAACTGTTTTTT. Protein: CASRKGYGGRDEKLFF.

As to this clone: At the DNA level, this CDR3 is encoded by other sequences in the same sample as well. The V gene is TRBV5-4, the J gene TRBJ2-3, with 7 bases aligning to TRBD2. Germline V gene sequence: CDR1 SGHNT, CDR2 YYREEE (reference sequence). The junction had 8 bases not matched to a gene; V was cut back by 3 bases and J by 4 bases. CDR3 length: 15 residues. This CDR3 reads CASSWAAGEADTQYF. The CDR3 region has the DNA TGTGCCAGCAGCTGGGCGGCGGGAGAAGCAGATACGCAGTATTTT.

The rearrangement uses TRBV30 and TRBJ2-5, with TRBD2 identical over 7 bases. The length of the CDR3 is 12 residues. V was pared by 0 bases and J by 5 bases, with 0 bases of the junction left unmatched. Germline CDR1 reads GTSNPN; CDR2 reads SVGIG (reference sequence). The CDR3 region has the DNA TGTGCCTGGAGTGTCGGGGGGGAGACCCAGTACTTC. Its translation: CAWSVGGETQYF.

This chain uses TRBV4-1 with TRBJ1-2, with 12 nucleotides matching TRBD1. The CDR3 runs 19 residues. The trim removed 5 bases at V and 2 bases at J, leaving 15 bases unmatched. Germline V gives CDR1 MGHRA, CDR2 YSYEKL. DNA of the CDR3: TGCGCCAGCAGCAAAGGGACAGGGGGCGCCGCTTTGCCGAACTATGGCTACACCTTC. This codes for CASSKGTGGAALPNYGYTF.

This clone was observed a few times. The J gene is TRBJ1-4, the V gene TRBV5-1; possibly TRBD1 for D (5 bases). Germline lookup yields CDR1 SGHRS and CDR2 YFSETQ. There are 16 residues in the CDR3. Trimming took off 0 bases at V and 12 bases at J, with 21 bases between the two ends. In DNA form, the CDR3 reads TGCGCCAGCAGCTTGGTGGGCGGGGGAAAGGGCGAACAACTGTTTTTT. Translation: CASSLVGGGKGEQLFF.

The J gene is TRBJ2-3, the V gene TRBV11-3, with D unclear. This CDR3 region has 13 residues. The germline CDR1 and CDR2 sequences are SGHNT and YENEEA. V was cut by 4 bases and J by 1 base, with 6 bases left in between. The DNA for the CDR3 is TGTGCCAGCAGCTCCCCCCGCACAGATACGCAGTATTTT. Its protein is CASSSPRTDTQYF. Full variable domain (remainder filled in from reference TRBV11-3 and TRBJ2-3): EAGVVQSPRYKIIEKKQPVAFWCNPISGHNTLYWYLQNLGQGPELLIRYENEEAVDDSQLPKDRFSAERLKGVDSTLKIQPAELGDSAVYLCASSSPRTDTQYFGPGTRLTVL.

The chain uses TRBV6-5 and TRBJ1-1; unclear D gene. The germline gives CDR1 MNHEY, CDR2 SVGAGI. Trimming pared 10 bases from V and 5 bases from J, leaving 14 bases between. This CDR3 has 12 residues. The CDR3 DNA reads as TGTGCCACAATCACTGGGAGAACTGAAGCTTTCTTT. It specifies CATITGRTEAFF.

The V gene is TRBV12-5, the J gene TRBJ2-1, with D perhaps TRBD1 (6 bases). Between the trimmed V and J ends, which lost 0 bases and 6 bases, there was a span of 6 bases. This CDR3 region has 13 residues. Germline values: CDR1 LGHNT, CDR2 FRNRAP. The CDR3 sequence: CASGLVGGNEQFF. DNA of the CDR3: TGTGCTAGTGGTTTGGTAGGGGGCAATGAGCAGTTCTTC.

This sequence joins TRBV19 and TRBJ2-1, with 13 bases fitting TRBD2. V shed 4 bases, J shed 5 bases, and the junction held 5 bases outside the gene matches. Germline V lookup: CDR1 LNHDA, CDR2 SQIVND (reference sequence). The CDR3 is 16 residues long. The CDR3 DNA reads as TGTGCCAGTAGTAAGACTAGCGGGGGGCTCGACAATGAGCAGTTCTTC. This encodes CASSKTSGGLDNEQFF.

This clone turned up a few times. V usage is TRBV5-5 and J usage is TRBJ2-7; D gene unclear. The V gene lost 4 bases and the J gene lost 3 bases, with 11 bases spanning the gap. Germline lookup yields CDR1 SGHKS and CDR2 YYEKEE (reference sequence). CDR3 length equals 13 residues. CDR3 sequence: CASSEIWGYEQYF. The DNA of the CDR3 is TGTGCCAGCAGCGAAATCTGGGGCTACGAGCAGTACTTC. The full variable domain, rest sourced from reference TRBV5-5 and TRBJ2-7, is DAGVTQSPTHLIKTRGQQVTLRCSPISGHKSVSWYQQVLGQGPQFIFQYYEKEERGRGNFPDRFSARQFPNYSSELNVNALLLGDSALYLCASSEIWGYEQYFGPGTRLTVT.

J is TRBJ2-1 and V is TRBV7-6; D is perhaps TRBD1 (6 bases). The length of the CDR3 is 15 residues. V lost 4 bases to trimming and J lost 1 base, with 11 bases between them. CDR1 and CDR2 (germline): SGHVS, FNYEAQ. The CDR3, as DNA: TGTGCCAGCAGCTATTTACAGGGTTCCTACAATGAGCAGTTCTTC. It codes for CASSYLQGSYNEQFF.

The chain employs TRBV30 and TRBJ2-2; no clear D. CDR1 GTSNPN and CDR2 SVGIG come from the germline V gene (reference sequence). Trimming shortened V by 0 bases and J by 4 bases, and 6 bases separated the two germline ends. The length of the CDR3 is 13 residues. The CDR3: CAWSVRSTGELFF. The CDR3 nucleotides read TGTGCCTGGAGTGTACGATCCACCGGGGAGCTGTTTTTT.

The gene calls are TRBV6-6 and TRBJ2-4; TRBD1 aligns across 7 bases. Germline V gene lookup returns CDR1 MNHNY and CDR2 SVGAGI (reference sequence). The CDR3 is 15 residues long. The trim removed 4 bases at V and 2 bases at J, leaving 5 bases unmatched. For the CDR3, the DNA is TGTGCCAGCAGTTCCGGGACAGTTTCCAAAAACATTCAGTACTTC. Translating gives CASSSGTVSKNIQYF.

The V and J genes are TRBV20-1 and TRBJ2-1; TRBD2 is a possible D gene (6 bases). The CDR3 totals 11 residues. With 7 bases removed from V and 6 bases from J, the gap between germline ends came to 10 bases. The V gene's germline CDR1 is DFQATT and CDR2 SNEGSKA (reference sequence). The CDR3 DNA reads TGCAGTGGTTATAGCGGCAATGAGCAGTTCTTC. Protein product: CSGYSGNEQFF.

In DNA form, the CDR3 reads TGTGCCAGCACCGGAGGAAGGAACACTGAAGCTTTCTTT. This encodes CASTGGRNTEAFF. The chain uses TRBV7-2 and TRBJ1-1; D is uncertain. The V end was cut by 7 bases, the J end by 1 base, with 10 bases between. The V gene's germline CDR1 is SGHTA and CDR2 FQGNSA. This CDR3 spans 13 amino acids.

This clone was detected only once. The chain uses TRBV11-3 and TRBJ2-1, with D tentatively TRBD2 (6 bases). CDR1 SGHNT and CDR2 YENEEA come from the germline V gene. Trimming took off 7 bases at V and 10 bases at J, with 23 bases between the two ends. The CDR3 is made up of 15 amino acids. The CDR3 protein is CASTKGVGGAREQFF. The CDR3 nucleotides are TGTGCCAGCACCAAAGGGGTCGGCGGGGCCCGGGAGCAGTTCTTC.

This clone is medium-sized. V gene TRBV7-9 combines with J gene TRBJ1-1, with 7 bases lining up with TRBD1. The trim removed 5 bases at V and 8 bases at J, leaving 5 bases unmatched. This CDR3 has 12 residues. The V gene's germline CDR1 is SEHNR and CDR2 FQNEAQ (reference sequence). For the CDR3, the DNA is TGTGCCAGCAGCGTGACAGGGAACGAAGCTTTCTTT. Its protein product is CASSVTGNEAFF.

CDR3 in amino acids: CASSELAGNTGELFF. The CDR3 DNA reads TGTGCCAGCAGTGAACTAGCGGGGAACACCGGGGAGCTGTTTTTT. J is TRBJ2-2 and V is TRBV6-4; 9 bases are shared with TRBD2. CDR1 MRHNA and CDR2 SNTAGT come from the germline V gene. The CDR3 consists of 15 residues. The junction had 0 bases not matched to a gene; V was cut back by 3 bases and J by 1 base.

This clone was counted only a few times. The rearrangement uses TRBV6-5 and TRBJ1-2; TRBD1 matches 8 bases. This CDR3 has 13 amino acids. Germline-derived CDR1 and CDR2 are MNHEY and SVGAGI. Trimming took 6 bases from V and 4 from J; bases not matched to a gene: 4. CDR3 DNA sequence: TGTGCCAGCAGGACAGGGGAGGCCTATGGCTACACCTTC. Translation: CASRTGEAYGYTF.

For the CDR3, the DNA is TGTGCCACCAAGGGAGGGCCCTACAATGAGCAGTTCTTC. Its protein product is CATKGGPYNEQFF. The gene calls are TRBV27 and TRBJ2-1; 7 bases match TRBD2. V shed 10 bases, J shed 2 bases, and the junction held 5 bases outside the gene matches. Germline CDR1 is MNHEY and CDR2 is SMNVEV (reference sequence). This CDR3 has 13 amino acids.

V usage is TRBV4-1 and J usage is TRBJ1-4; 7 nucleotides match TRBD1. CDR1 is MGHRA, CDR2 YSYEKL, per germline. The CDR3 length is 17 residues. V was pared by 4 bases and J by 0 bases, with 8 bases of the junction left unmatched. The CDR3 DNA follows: TGCGCCAGCAGCCGCCCTGGGACAGCCCCAACTAATGAAAAACTGTTTTTT. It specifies CASSRPGTAPTNEKLFF.

CDR3 coding DNA: TGCGCCAGCAGCAGGACAGAACTAGCCAAAAACATTCAGTACTTC. Its translation: CASSRTELAKNIQYF. V gene TRBV5-1 combines with J gene TRBJ2-4; TRBD1 might be the D (6 bases). Trimming stripped 4 bases from V and 0 bases from J, with 11 bases between. Germline V CDR1 and CDR2: SGHRS, YFSETQ. CDR3 length: 15 residues. Full variable domain (remainder filled in from reference TRBV5-1 and TRBJ2-4): KAGVTQTPRYLIKTRGQQVTLSCSPISGHRSVSWYQQTPGQGLQFLFEYFSETQRNKGNFPGRFSGRQFSNSRSEMNVSTLELGDSALYLCASSRTELAKNIQYFGAGTRLSVL.

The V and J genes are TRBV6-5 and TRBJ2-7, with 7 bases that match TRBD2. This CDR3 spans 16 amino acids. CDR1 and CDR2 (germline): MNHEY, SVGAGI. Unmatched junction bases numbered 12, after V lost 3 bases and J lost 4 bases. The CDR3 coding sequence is TGTGCCAGCAGTTATTTGGGGCTAGCGGAAACTTACGAGCAGTACTTC. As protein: CASSYLGLAETYEQYF.

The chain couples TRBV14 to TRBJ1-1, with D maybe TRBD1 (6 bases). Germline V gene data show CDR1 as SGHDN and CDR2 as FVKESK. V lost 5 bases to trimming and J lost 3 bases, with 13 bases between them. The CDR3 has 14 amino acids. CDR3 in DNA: TGTGCCAGCAGCTTTCACAGGGCTTACACTGAAGCTTTCTTT. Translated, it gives CASSFHRAYTEAFF. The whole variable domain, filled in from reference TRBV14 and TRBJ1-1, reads EAGVTQFPSHSVIEKGQTVTLRCDPISGHDNLYWYRRVMGKEIKFLLHFVKESKQDESGMPNNRFLAERTGGTYSTLKVQPAELEDSGVYFCASSFHRAYTEAFFGQGTRLTVV.

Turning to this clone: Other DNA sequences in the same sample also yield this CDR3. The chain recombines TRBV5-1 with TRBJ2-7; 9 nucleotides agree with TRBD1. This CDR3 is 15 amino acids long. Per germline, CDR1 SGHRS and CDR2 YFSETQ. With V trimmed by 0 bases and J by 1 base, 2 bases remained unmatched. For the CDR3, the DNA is TGCGCCAGCAGCTTGGGTGGGACAGGGTCCTACGAGCAGTACTTC. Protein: CASSLGGTGSYEQYF.

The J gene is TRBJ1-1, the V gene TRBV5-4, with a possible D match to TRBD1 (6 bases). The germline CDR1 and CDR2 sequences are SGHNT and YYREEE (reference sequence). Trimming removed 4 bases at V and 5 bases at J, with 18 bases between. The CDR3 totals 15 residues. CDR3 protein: CASSLPGAGGTEAFF. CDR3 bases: TGTGCCAGCAGCCTACCAGGGGCCGGGGGGACTGAAGCTTTCTTT.

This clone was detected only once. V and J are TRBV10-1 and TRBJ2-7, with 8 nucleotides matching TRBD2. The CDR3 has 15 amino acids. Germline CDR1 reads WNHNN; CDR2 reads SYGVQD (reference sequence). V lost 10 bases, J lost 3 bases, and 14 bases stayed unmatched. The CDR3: CAKPHRVAGGYEQYF. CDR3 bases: TGCGCCAAGCCCCATCGGGTCGCGGGAGGCTACGAGCAGTACTTC.

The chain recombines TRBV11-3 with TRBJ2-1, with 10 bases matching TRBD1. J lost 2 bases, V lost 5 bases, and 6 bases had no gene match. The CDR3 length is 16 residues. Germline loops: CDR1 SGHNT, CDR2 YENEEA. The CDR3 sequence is CASSGPGTGAYNEQFF. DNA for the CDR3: TGTGCCAGCAGCGGACCCGGGACAGGGGCCTACAATGAGCAGTTCTTC.

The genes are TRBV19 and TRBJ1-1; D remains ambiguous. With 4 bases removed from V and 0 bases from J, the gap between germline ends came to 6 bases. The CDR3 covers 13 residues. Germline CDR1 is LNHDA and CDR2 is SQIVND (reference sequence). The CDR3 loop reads CASSSVMNTEAFF. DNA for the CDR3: TGTGCCAGTAGTAGTGTTATGAACACTGAAGCTTTCTTT.

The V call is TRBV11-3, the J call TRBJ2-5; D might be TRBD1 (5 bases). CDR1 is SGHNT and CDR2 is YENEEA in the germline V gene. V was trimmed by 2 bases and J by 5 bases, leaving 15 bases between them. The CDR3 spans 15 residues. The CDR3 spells CASSLSRPGHETQYF. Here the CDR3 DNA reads TGTGCCAGCAGCTTATCTCGGCCCGGACACGAGACCCAGTACTTC. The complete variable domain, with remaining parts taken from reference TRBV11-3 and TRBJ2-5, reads EAGVVQSPRYKIIEKKQPVAFWCNPISGHNTLYWYLQNLGQGPELLIRYENEEAVDDSQLPKDRFSAERLKGVDSTLKIQPAELGDSAVYLCASSLSRPGHETQYFGPGTRLLVL.